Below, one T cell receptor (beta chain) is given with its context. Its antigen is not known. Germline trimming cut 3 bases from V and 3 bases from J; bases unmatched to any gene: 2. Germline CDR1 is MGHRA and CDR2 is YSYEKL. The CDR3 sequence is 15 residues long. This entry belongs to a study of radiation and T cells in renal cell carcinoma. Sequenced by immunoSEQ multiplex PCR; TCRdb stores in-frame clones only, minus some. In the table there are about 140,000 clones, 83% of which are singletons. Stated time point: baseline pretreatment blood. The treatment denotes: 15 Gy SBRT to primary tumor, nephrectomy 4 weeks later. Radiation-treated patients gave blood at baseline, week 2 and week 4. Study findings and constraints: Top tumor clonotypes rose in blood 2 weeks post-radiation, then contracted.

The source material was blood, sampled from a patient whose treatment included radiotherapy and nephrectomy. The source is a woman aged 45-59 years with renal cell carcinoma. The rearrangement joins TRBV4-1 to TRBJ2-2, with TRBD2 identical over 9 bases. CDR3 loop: CASSQPSGDTGELFF. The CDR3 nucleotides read TGCGCCAGCAGCCAGCCTAGCGGGGACACCGGGGAGCTGTTTTTT.